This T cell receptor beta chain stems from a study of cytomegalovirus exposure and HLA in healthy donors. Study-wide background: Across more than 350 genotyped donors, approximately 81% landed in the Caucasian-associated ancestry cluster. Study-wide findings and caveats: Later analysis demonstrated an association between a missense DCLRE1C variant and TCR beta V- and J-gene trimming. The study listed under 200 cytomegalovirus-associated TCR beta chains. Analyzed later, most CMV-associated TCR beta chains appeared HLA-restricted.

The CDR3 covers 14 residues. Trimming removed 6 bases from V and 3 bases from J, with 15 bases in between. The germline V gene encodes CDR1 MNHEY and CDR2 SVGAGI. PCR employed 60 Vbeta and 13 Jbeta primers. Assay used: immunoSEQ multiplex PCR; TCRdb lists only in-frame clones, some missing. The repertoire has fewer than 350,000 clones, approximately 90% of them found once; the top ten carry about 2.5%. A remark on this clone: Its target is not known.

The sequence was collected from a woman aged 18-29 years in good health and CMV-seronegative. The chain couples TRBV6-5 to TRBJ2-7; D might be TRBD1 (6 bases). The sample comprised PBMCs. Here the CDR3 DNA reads TGTGCCAGCAGCCACACGACAGGAAACTACGAGCAGTACTTC. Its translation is CASSHTTGNYEQYF.